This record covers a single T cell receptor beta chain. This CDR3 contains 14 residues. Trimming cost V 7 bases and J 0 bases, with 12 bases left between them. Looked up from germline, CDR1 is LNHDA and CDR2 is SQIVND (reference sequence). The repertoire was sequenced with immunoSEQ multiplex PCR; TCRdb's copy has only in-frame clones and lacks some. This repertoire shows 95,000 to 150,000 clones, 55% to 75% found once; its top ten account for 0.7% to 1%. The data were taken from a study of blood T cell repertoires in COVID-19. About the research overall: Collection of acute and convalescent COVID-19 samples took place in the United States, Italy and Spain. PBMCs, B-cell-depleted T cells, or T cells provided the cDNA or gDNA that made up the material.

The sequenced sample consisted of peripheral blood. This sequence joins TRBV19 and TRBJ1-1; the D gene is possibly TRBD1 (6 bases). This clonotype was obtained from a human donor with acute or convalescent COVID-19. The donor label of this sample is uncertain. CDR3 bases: TGTGCCAGTACCATCGGGACATTGAACACTGAAGCTTTCTTT. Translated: CASTIGTLNTEAFF. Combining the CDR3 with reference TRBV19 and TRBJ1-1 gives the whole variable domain DGGITQSPKYLFRKEGQNVTLSCEQNLNHDAMYWYRQDPGQGLRLIYYSQIVNDFQKGDIAEGYSVSREKKESFPLTVTSAQKNPTAFYLCASTIGTLNTEAFFGQGTRLTVV.